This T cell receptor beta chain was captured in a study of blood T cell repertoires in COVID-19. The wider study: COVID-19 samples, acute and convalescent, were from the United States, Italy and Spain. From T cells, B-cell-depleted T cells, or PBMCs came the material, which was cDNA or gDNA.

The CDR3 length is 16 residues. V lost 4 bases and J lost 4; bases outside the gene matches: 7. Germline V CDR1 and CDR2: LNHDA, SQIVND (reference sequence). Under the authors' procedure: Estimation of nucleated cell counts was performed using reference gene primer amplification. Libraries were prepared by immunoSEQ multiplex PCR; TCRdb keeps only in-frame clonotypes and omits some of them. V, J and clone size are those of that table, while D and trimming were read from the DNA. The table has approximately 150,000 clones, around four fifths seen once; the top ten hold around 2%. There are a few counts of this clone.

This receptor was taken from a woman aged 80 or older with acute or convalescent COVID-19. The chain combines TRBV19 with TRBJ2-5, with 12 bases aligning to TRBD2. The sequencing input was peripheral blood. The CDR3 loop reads CASSTPTSGRSETQYF. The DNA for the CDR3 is TGTGCCAGTAGTACACCGACTAGCGGGAGATCAGAGACCCAGTACTTC.